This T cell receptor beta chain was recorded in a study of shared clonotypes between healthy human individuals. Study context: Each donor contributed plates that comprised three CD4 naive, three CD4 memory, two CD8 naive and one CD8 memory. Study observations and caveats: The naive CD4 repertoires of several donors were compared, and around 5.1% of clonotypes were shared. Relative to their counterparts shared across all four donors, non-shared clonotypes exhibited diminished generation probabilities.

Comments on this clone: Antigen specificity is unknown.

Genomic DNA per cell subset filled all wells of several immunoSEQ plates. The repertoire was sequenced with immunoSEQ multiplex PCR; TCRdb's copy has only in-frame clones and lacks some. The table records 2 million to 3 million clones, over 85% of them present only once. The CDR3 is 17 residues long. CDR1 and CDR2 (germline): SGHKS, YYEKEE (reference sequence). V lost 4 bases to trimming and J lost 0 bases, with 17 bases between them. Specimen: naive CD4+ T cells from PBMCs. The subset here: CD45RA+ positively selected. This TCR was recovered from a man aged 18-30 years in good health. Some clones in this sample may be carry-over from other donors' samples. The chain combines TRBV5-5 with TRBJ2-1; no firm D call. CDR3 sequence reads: CASSRPLGWSSYNEQFF. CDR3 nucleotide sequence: TGTGCCAGCAGCCGCCCCCTGGGGTGGAGCTCCTACAATGAGCAGTTCTTC.